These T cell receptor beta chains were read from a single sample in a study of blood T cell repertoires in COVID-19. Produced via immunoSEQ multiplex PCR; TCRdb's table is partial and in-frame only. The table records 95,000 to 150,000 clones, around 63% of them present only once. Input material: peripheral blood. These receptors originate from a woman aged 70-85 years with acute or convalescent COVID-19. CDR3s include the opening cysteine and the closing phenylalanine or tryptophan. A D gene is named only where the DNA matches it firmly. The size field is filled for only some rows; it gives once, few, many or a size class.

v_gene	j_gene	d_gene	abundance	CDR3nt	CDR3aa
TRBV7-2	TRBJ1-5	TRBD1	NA	TGTGCCAGCAGCTTGGTAGACAGGGCCAATCAGCCCCAGCATTTT	CASSLVDRANQPQHF
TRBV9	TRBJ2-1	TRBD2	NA	TGTGCCAGCAGCGTAGCAGGTGGAGCGGGGTACAATGAGCAGTTCTTC	CASSVAGGAGYNEQFF
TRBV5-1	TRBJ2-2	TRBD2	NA	TGCGCCAGCAGCGACAGCGGGGGGAAGTTGACCGGGGAGCTGTTTTTT	CASSDSGGKLTGELFF
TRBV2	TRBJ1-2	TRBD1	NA	TGTGCCAGCAGTTCGGACAGGGACTATGGCTACACCTTC	CASSSDRDYGYTF
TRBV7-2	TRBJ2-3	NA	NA	TGTGCCAGCAGCTTAGGGCTTGCAGATACGCAGTATTTT	CASSLGLADTQYF
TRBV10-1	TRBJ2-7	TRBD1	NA	TGCGCCCCAGGTACGGGACAGGGATCCTACGAGCAGTACTTC	CAPGTGQGSYEQYF
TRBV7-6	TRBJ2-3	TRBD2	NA	TGTGCCAGCAGCTTAAGACTAGCGGAGAGCACAGATACGCAGTATTTT	CASSLRLAESTDTQYF
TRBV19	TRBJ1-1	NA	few	TGTGCCAGTAGTATTACCCCGCAGAGGGAGGAGGCTTTCTTT	CASSITPQREEAFF
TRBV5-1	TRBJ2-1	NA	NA	TGCGCCAGCAGCCGCGGCCCCTCGGGGAATGAGCAGTTCTTC	CASSRGPSGNEQFF
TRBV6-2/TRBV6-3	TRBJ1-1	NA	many	TGTGCCAGCAGTTACAAGGGAGAGACTGAAGCTTTCTTT	CASSYKGETEAFF
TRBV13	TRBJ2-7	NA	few	TGTGCCAGCAGCCCGAGACAGGCCCCCTACGAGCAGTACTTC	CASSPRQAPYEQYF
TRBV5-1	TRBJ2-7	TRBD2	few	TGCGCCAGCAGCTTTGGGGGGGCCTACGAGCAGTACTTC	CASSFGGAYEQYF
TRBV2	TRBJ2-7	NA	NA	TGTGCCAGCAGTGTGAAGGGGTACGAGCAGTACTTC	CASSVKGYEQYF
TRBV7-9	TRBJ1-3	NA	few	TGTGCCAGCAGCTTGGGCTCGGGGAGTGGAGTTCACACCATATATTTT	CASSLGSGSGVHTIYF
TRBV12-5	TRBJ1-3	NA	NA	TGTGCTAGTGGTTTGGTACTAGGCGGAAACACCATATATTTT	CASGLVLGGNTIYF
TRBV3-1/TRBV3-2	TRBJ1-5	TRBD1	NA	TGTGCCAGCAGCCAGAACAGGGGCCACCAGCATTTT	CASSQNRGHQHF
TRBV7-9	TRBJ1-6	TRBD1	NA	TGTGCCAGCACCCGACAGGGGGGCTATAATTCACCCCTCCACTTT	CASTRQGGYNSPLHF
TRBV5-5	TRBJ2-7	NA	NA	TGTGCCAGCAGCTTGGCGGGGACACCACCTTACGAGCAGTACTTC	CASSLAGTPPYEQYF
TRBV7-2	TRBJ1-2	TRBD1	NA	TGTGCCAGCAGCCCCCGGGCAGGGGGTAAAAGAAATGGCTACACCTTC	CASSPRAGGKRNGYTF
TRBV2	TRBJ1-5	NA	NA	TGTGCCAGCAGTGACGGGAATCTTCAGCCCCAGCATTTT	CASSDGNLQPQHF
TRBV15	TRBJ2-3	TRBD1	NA	TGTGCCACCAGCAGAGGGAGGACAGGGGGCCGGACAGATACGCAGTATTTT	CATSRGRTGGRTDTQYF
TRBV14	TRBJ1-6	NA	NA	TGTGCCAGCAGCCAAGTTCAGGGGAAGAGTTCACCCCTCCACTTT	CASSQVQGKSSPLHF
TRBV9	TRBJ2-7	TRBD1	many	TGTGCCAGCAGCGTAGGGGCAGGGGGCCCCTACGAGCAGTACTTC	CASSVGAGGPYEQYF
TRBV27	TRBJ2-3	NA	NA	TGTGCCAGTACCAAGAGGGAAGCAGATACGCAGTATTTT	CASTKREADTQYF
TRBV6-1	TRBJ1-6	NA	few	TGTGCCAGCAGTGAATTCGGGGGGACTAATTCACCCCTCCACTTT	CASSEFGGTNSPLHF
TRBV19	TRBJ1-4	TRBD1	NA	TGTGCCAGCCCAGGGGGGACAACTAATGAAAAACTGTTTTTT	CASPGGTTNEKLFF
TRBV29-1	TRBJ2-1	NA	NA	TGCAGCGTGGACAGAAACTCCTACAATGAGCAGTTCTTC	CSVDRNSYNEQFF
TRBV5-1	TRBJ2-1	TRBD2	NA	TGCGCCAGCAGCTTGCAGCAGCGGGGGTCTCGGGATGAGCAGTTCTTC	CASSLQQRGSRDEQFF
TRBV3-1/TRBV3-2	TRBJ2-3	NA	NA	TGTGCCAGCAGCCCTACTAGGGCGGCAGATACGCAGTATTTT	CASSPTRAADTQYF
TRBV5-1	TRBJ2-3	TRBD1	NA	TGCGCCAGCAGCTTGCCGGGACAGCGAACAGATACGCAGTATTTT	CASSLPGQRTDTQYF
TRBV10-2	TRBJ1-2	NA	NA	TGCGCCAGCAGTGAAACCGGACAGACCTATGGCTACACCTTC	CASSETGQTYGYTF
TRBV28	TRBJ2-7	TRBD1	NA	TGTGCCAGCGTGGGACAGGGCCACGAGCAGTACTTC	CASVGQGHEQYF
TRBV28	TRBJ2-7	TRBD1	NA	TGTGCCAGCAATGACAGGGGGCTGAGCGAGCAGTACTTC	CASNDRGLSEQYF
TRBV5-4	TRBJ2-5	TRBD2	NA	TGTGCCAGCAGTACCGGGACTAGCGGGGGGGATCCGTTGGTGACCCAGTACTTC	CASSTGTSGGDPLVTQYF
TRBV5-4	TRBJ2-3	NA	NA	TGTGCCAGCAGCTTGAAGTCTGGCCGAAACACAGATACGCAGTATTTT	CASSLKSGRNTDTQYF
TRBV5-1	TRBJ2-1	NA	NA	TGCGCCAGCAGCCCCCTCTCTAGCAACAATGAGCAGTTCTTC	CASSPLSSNNEQFF
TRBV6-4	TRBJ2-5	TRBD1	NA	TGTGCCAGCAGTGACCAGTACAGGGGAATGAAAGAGACCCAGTACTTC	CASSDQYRGMKETQYF
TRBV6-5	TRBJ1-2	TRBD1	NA	TGTGCCAGCAGTTGGACAGGGGGTAAATATGGCTACACCTTC	CASSWTGGKYGYTF
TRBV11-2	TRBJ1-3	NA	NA	TGTGCCAGCAGCTTCGGGGGGCATGGAAACACCATATATTTT	CASSFGGHGNTIYF